These 23 T cell receptor beta chains originate from one sample sequenced in a study of T cells in Graves' hyperthyroidism and ophthalmopathy. Amplified regions were TCR beta CDR3 sequences from RNA transcripts. The study used the HTBI primer set for a first-round RT-PCR of the TCR CDR3. TCRdb used MiXCR to reprocess the multiplex PCR reads, holding one entry per CDR3 protein. In the table there are about 620,000 distinct CDR3 sequences, 15% to 20% of which are singletons. Sequenced: blood. Source of these receptors: a woman aged 30 to 39 with Graves' hyperthyroidism.

This chain links TRBV5-1 with TRBJ2-7, with 9 bases lining up with TRBD1. Per germline, CDR1 SGHRS and CDR2 YFSETQ. CDR3 length equals 15 residues. After removal of 4 bases from V and 6 bases from J, the junction contained 11 bases not matched to a gene. In nucleotides, the CDR3 is TGCGCCAGCAGCCTACGAACAGGGGGCCGGGTCGAGCAGTACTTC. Protein product: CASSLRTGGRVEQYF.

Ten or more counts support this clonotype. This sequence joins TRBV7-2 and TRBJ1-2, with D perhaps TRBD1 (6 bases). Germline loops: CDR1 SGHTA, CDR2 FQGNSA. V was clipped by 5 bases and J by 4 bases, with 11 bases between them. This CDR3 comprises 13 residues. The CDR3: CASSTGQIYGYTF. CDR3 DNA: TGTGCCAGCAGCACAGGACAGATCTATGGCTACACCTTC.

This clonotype has ten or more counts. The chain is built from TRBV20-1 and TRBJ1-5, with D possibly being TRBD1 (6 bases). V lost 4 bases, J lost 9 bases, and 13 bases lay in between. The CDR3 consists of 12 residues. Germline CDR1 and CDR2: DFQATT and SNEGSKA (reference sequence). In nucleotides, the CDR3 is TGCAGTGCTAAACAGGGCCTAAGGCCCCAGCATTTT. As protein: CSAKQGLRPQHF.

In its sample, this clonotype was seen a few times. The V call is TRBV20-1, the J call TRBJ1-1; D not certain. Germline V gene sequence: CDR1 DFQATT, CDR2 SNEGSKA (reference sequence). The CDR3 contains 12 residues. Trimming left V 5 bases short and J 4 bases short, with 11 bases between. The CDR3 protein is CSALEGPTEAFF. The CDR3 DNA follows: TGCAGTGCTCTCGAGGGCCCCACTGAAGCTTTCTTT.

The chain has TRBV10-2 and TRBJ2-3; the match to TRBD2 covers 7 bases. The V gene's germline CDR1 is WSHSY and CDR2 SAAADI. V lost 4 bases to trimming and J lost 5 bases; unmatched junction nucleotides: 6. The length of the CDR3 is 14 residues. The CDR3 region has the DNA TGCGCCAGCAGTGTTGGAGCGGGACGAGATACGCAGTATTTT. Translating gives CASSVGAGRDTQYF.

This clonotype was counted ten times or more. J is TRBJ2-1 and V is TRBV7-9, with 7 bases that match TRBD1. CDR3 length: 15 amino acids. CDR1 and CDR2 (germline): SEHNR, FQNEAQ (reference sequence). J was trimmed by 7 bases and V by 5 bases; bases with no gene match: 11. The CDR3 DNA is TGTGCCAGCAGCCGAACCCGGACAGGAGTGAATGAGCAGTTCTTC. Residues: CASSRTRTGVNEQFF.

This clonotype was picked up a small number of times. The chain employs TRBV20-1 and TRBJ2-5; D possibly uses TRBD1 or TRBD2 (5 bases each). The CDR3 loop spans 15 amino acids. Germline V gene sequence: CDR1 DFQATT, CDR2 SNEGSKA (reference sequence). Trimming stripped 3 bases from V and 5 bases from J, with 19 bases between. Here the CDR3 reads CSASWGSHTLETQYF. CDR3 nucleotides: TGCAGTGCTAGCTGGGGGTCCCATACCTTGGAGACCCAGTACTTC.

This clonotype was detected many times. The V call is TRBV5-1, the J call TRBJ2-1; 9 nucleotides line up with TRBD2. Trimming removed 1 base from V and 5 bases from J; junction bases left unmatched: 10. The CDR3 spans 17 residues. Germline CDR1 and CDR2: SGHRS and YFSETQ. CDR3 loop: CASSLSLLAGLDNEQFF. CDR3 in DNA: TGCGCCAGCAGCTTGTCTCTACTAGCGGGTTTGGACAATGAGCAGTTCTTC.

This clonotype has a count of ten or more. CDR3 DNA sequence: TGTGCCAGCAACGGACAGGGTACTAATGAAAAACTGTTTTTT. It is translated as CASNGQGTNEKLFF. The chain carries TRBV28 and TRBJ1-4; 8 nucleotides agree with TRBD1. CDR3 length: 14 residues. Germline V CDR1 and CDR2: MDHEN, SYDVKM. Trimming cost V 7 bases and J 2 bases; bases outside gene matches: 3. The full variable domain, its missing parts supplied by reference TRBV28 and TRBJ1-4, is DVKVTQSSRYLVKRTGEKVFLECVQDMDHENMFWYRQDPGLGLRLIYFSYDVKMKEKGDIPEGYSVSREKKERFSLILESASTNQTSMYLCASNGQGTNEKLFFGSGTQLSVL.

In its sample, this clonotype was seen a few times. The chain carries TRBV27 and TRBJ1-2, with 7 bases matching TRBD1. CDR1 MNHEY and CDR2 SMNVEV come from the germline V gene (reference sequence). V lost 7 bases and J lost 6; bases outside the gene matches: 17. CDR3 size: 16 residues. CDR3 in amino acids: CASTFTGASFYDGYTF. In nucleotides, the CDR3 is TGTGCCAGCACTTTTACAGGGGCATCCTTCTATGATGGCTACACCTTC.

At least ten counts were recorded for this clonotype. The CDR3 nucleotides read TGTGCCAGCAGCCAAGGGGGCGCGAGGACTGAAGCTTTCTTT. This translates into CASSQGGARTEAFF. The chain combines TRBV3-1 with TRBJ1-1, with D maybe TRBD1 (5 bases). The CDR3 has 14 residues. The germline V and J ends were trimmed by 1 base and 5 bases, with 11 bases remaining between them. Germline V CDR1 and CDR2: LGHDT, YNNKEL (reference sequence).

V usage is TRBV5-1 and J usage is TRBJ2-1; D is unclear. V was shortened by 9 bases and J by 2 bases, with 18 bases between the two germline ends. Looked up from germline, CDR1 is SGHRS and CDR2 is YFSETQ. The CDR3 is made up of 15 amino acids. CDR3 amino acids: CATRVVGGTYNEQFF. The CDR3 coding sequence is TGCGCCACACGGGTGGTCGGCGGCACCTACAATGAGCAGTTCTTC. Complete variable domain (other parts from reference TRBV5-1 and TRBJ2-1): KAGVTQTPRYLIKTRGQQVTLSCSPISGHRSVSWYQQTPGQGLQFLFEYFSETQRNKGNFPGRFSGRQFSNSRSEMNVSTLELGDSALYLCATRVVGGTYNEQFFGPGTRLTVL.

This clonotype was observed at least ten times. The genes are TRBV2 and TRBJ2-5; 12 nucleotides agree with TRBD1. The CDR3 spans 15 residues. V shed 6 bases, J shed 6 bases, and the junction held 8 bases outside the gene matches. Germline V gene lookup returns CDR1 SNHLY and CDR2 FYNNEI. CDR3 residues: CASRAGQGARKTQYF. CDR3 bases: TGTGCCAGCAGAGCGGGACAGGGGGCCCGAAAGACCCAGTACTTC.

At least ten counts were recorded for this clonotype. This chain connects TRBV10-2 to TRBJ2-7; tentative D call: TRBD1 (6 bases). The CDR3 has 15 amino acids. Germline V gene lookup returns CDR1 WSHSY and CDR2 SAAADI. The ends were cut back, 3 bases at V and 0 bases at J, with 12 bases in the middle. CDR3 coding DNA: TGCGCCAGCAGTGACCTCGACAGGAGCTCCTACGAGCAGTACTTC. Protein: CASSDLDRSSYEQYF.

This clonotype has ten or more counts. J is TRBJ1-2 and V is TRBV6-5; 7 bases align to TRBD1. V lost 0 bases, J lost 3 bases, and 7 bases stayed unmatched. The CDR3 sequence is 16 residues long. Germline CDR1 reads MNHEY; CDR2 reads SVGAGI. CDR3 bases: TGTGCCAGCAGTTACTCGGGAATACAGGGGCACTATGGCTACACCTTC. Translated: CASSYSGIQGHYGYTF.

This clonotype has a count of ten or more. The chain is built from TRBV6-5 and TRBJ1-2; D remains ambiguous. Trimming shortened V by 0 bases and J by 2 bases, and 4 bases separated the two germline ends. CDR3 size: 13 residues. Germline CDR1 reads MNHEY; CDR2 reads SVGAGI. CDR3 residues: CASSYSANYGYTF. As DNA, the CDR3 is TGTGCCAGCAGTTACTCGGCAAACTATGGCTACACCTTC.

The V and J genes are TRBV4-1 and TRBJ1-2, with TRBD1 identical over 7 bases. Trimming took 2 bases from V and 2 from J; bases not matched to a gene: 8. Germline V gives CDR1 MGHRA, CDR2 YSYEKL. The CDR3 extends over 16 amino acids. The CDR3 spells CASSQPTTGANYGYTF. The CDR3 DNA reads as TGCGCCAGCAGCCAACCTACAACAGGGGCGAACTATGGCTACACCTTC.

The sample holds many counts of this clonotype. The rearrangement links TRBV2 to TRBJ2-1, with TRBD2 identical over 11 bases. In germline, CDR1 is SNHLY, CDR2 FYNNEI. The CDR3 has 15 residues. J lost 6 bases, V lost 10 bases, and 11 bases had no gene match. This chain's CDR3 is CAIYRGTSGINEQFF. The CDR3 bases are TGTGCCATCTACCGCGGGACTAGCGGAATCAATGAGCAGTTCTTC.

This clonotype was observed at least ten times. This chain joins TRBV25-1 and TRBJ1-2, with TRBD1 as a possible D gene (6 bases). The ends were cut back, 8 bases at V and 0 bases at J, with 13 bases in the middle. The CDR3 totals 14 residues. Germline CDR1 is MGHDK and CDR2 is SYGVNS. For the CDR3, the DNA is TGTGCCAGCGCGGTGTCAGGGGCTAACTATGGCTACACCTTC. This sequence encodes CASAVSGANYGYTF.

This clonotype was seen ten or more times. This chain links TRBV2 with TRBJ2-7; 8 nucleotides line up with TRBD1. V trimming: 4 bases; J trimming: 5 bases; junction bases outside the gene matches: 10. Per germline, CDR1 SNHLY and CDR2 FYNNEI. The CDR3 sequence is 15 residues long. This chain's CDR3 is CASSGMGQARDEQYF. Here the CDR3 DNA reads TGTGCCAGCAGTGGAATGGGACAGGCCCGGGACGAGCAGTACTTC. The variable domain in full, with the rest retrieved from reference TRBV2 and TRBJ2-7, is EPEVTQTPSHQVTQMGQEVILRCVPISNHLYFYWYRQILGQKVEFLVSFYNNEISEKSEIFDDQFSVERPDGSNFTLKIRSTKLEDSAMYFCASSGMGQARDEQYFGPGTRLTVT.

This chain uses TRBV9 with TRBJ2-1; TRBD2 matches 11 bases. Per germline, CDR1 SGDLS and CDR2 YYNGEE. This CDR3 spans 14 amino acids. V lost 4 bases and J lost 5; bases outside the gene matches: 2. The CDR3 region is CASSTSGSDNEQFF. CDR3 nucleotide sequence: TGTGCCAGCAGCACTAGCGGGAGTGACAATGAGCAGTTCTTC.

This chain connects TRBV9 to TRBJ2-1; D not resolved. The CDR3 has 18 residues. The germline CDR1 and CDR2 sequences are SGDLS and YYNGEE. The germline V and J ends were trimmed by 0 bases and 6 bases, with 22 bases remaining between them. The CDR3 protein is CASSVVEISLGKGNEQFF. CDR3 sequence (DNA): TGTGCCAGCAGCGTAGTTGAGATCTCCTTAGGGAAGGGCAATGAGCAGTTCTTC.

This clonotype was picked up a small number of times. The rearrangement uses TRBV20-1 and TRBJ2-1; D is unclear. There are 16 residues in the CDR3. V was shortened by 0 bases and J by 0 bases, with 12 bases between the two germline ends. Germline V gene sequence: CDR1 DFQATT, CDR2 SNEGSKA (reference sequence). The CDR3 reads CSARDLGHPSYNEQFF. CDR3 DNA: TGCAGTGCTAGAGATCTTGGGCACCCCTCCTACAATGAGCAGTTCTTC.